This T cell receptor beta chain emerged from a study of T cell changes during pregnancy in multiple sclerosis. The CDR3 runs 11 residues. Trimming took off 6 bases at V and 10 bases at J, with 12 bases between the two ends. The germline V gene encodes CDR1 MNHEY and CDR2 SVGAGI. Sequencing used immunoSEQ multiplex PCR; TCRdb keeps in-frame clones, though not all of them. The sample includes approximately 92,000 clones, approximately 93% of them seen just once. This clone was picked up a small number of times. Specimen: peripheral blood, collected after pregnancy. The rearrangement uses TRBV6-5 and TRBJ1-1, with a tentative D call TRBD1 (6 bases). The receptor comes from a female donor with multiple sclerosis, enrolled in a pregnancy study. CDR3 in amino acids: CASRYATGAFF. The CDR3 DNA is TGTGCCAGCAGATATGCGACAGGAGCTTTCTTT.